The rows below give T cell receptor beta chains drawn from one sample of a study of blood T cells in healthy people across ages. TCRdb reprocessed the 5' RACE reads via MiXCR and lists one record per CDR3 protein. Of about 640,000 distinct CDR3 sequences listed, approximately 30% are singletons. Sequences were obtained from blood. The receptors here all came from a woman older than 75 in good health. Both conserved end residues are trimmed from each CDR3. The order of the fields is V gene, J gene, CDR3 protein.

TRBV9	TRBJ2-5	ASSVARATEQY
TRBV5-4	TRBJ1-2	ASSAGIEGYGYT
TRBV12-3/TRBV12-4	TRBJ1-2	ASSSPQGKSGYGYT
TRBV20-1	TRBJ1-5	SAGGLRGGNQPQH
TRBV7-2	NA	ASSLYLTGKGYEQY
TRBV27	TRBJ2-1	ASSLRRGGNNEQF
TRBV18	TRBJ2-7	ASARARGGSSYEQY
TRBV13	TRBJ2-4	ASSTGMDIQY
TRBV20-1	TRBJ2-2	SARDGGQVFTGELF
TRBV5-1	TRBJ2-7	ASSLGLVTDEQY
TRBV4-2	TRBJ2-1	ASSQDQRGTYNEQF
TRBV10-3	TRBJ1-2	AIGENTPREGYT
TRBV28	TRBJ2-4	ASRLDRGENIQY
TRBV30	TRBJ2-3	AWSVGDLTLGIDTQY
TRBV18	TRBJ2-1	ASSPPSLIYNEQF
TRBV6-5	TRBJ1-2	ASSWTGSLNYGYT
TRBV29-1	TRBJ2-7	SVSTSGVSYEQY
TRBV20-1	TRBJ2-3	SARDLYLAGGRDTQY
TRBV7-9	TRBJ2-6	ASSWERGGTLGANVLT
TRBV5-1	TRBJ1-2	ASSSKIRDRGGGYT
TRBV11-2	TRBJ1-2	ASSLGRGGFGYT
TRBV30	TRBJ2-3	AWSRASGGTDTQY
TRBV6-2/TRBV6-3	TRBJ2-1	AGSGTGGPIGQF
TRBV7-7	TRBJ2-1	ASSHGQNEQF
TRBV19	TRBJ2-7	ASSPERTVYEQY
TRBV7-2	TRBJ2-7	ASSPEGTGGYEQY
TRBV4-1	TRBJ2-3	ASSQDLNSLNTQY
TRBV19	TRBJ1-5	ASRTGTGGSQPQH
TRBV11-3	TRBJ2-3	ASSPPGRSTDTQY
TRBV2	TRBJ2-1	ASSASSGYNEQC
TRBV28	TRBJ2-7	ASSPVGVYEQY
TRBV6-2/TRBV6-3	TRBJ2-3	ASSWKRSSTDTQY
TRBV15	TRBJ2-6	ATSRGLGSGANVLT
TRBV7-3	TRBJ2-1	ASSPEGGNEQF
TRBV7-2	TRBJ2-2	ASSPPPIRTGELF
TRBV29-1	TRBJ2-3	SVAVTDTQY
TRBV20-1	TRBJ2-7	SARTSSCHEQY
TRBV15	TRBJ1-5	ATTPDRVSQPQH
TRBV6-1	TRBJ1-5	ASSEWFGKETGDGNQPQH
TRBV21-1	TRBJ1-2	ASSKWGGQGNGYT
TRBV20-1	TRBJ2-3	SASGGRGRSTDTQY
TRBV20-1	TRBJ1-4	SAGPGAGNEKLF
TRBV5-4	TRBJ2-3	ASSLGARGGTDTQY
TRBV18	TRBJ2-4	ASSQTGPGTSKSIQY
TRBV12-3/TRBV12-4	TRBJ1-5	ASTLGQGGLRQPQH
TRBV29-1	TRBJ2-5	SVKDWDTRETQY
TRBV7-2	TRBJ2-2	ASGPDSGRTSTGELF
TRBV6-1	TRBJ2-1	ASSEIGARGQF